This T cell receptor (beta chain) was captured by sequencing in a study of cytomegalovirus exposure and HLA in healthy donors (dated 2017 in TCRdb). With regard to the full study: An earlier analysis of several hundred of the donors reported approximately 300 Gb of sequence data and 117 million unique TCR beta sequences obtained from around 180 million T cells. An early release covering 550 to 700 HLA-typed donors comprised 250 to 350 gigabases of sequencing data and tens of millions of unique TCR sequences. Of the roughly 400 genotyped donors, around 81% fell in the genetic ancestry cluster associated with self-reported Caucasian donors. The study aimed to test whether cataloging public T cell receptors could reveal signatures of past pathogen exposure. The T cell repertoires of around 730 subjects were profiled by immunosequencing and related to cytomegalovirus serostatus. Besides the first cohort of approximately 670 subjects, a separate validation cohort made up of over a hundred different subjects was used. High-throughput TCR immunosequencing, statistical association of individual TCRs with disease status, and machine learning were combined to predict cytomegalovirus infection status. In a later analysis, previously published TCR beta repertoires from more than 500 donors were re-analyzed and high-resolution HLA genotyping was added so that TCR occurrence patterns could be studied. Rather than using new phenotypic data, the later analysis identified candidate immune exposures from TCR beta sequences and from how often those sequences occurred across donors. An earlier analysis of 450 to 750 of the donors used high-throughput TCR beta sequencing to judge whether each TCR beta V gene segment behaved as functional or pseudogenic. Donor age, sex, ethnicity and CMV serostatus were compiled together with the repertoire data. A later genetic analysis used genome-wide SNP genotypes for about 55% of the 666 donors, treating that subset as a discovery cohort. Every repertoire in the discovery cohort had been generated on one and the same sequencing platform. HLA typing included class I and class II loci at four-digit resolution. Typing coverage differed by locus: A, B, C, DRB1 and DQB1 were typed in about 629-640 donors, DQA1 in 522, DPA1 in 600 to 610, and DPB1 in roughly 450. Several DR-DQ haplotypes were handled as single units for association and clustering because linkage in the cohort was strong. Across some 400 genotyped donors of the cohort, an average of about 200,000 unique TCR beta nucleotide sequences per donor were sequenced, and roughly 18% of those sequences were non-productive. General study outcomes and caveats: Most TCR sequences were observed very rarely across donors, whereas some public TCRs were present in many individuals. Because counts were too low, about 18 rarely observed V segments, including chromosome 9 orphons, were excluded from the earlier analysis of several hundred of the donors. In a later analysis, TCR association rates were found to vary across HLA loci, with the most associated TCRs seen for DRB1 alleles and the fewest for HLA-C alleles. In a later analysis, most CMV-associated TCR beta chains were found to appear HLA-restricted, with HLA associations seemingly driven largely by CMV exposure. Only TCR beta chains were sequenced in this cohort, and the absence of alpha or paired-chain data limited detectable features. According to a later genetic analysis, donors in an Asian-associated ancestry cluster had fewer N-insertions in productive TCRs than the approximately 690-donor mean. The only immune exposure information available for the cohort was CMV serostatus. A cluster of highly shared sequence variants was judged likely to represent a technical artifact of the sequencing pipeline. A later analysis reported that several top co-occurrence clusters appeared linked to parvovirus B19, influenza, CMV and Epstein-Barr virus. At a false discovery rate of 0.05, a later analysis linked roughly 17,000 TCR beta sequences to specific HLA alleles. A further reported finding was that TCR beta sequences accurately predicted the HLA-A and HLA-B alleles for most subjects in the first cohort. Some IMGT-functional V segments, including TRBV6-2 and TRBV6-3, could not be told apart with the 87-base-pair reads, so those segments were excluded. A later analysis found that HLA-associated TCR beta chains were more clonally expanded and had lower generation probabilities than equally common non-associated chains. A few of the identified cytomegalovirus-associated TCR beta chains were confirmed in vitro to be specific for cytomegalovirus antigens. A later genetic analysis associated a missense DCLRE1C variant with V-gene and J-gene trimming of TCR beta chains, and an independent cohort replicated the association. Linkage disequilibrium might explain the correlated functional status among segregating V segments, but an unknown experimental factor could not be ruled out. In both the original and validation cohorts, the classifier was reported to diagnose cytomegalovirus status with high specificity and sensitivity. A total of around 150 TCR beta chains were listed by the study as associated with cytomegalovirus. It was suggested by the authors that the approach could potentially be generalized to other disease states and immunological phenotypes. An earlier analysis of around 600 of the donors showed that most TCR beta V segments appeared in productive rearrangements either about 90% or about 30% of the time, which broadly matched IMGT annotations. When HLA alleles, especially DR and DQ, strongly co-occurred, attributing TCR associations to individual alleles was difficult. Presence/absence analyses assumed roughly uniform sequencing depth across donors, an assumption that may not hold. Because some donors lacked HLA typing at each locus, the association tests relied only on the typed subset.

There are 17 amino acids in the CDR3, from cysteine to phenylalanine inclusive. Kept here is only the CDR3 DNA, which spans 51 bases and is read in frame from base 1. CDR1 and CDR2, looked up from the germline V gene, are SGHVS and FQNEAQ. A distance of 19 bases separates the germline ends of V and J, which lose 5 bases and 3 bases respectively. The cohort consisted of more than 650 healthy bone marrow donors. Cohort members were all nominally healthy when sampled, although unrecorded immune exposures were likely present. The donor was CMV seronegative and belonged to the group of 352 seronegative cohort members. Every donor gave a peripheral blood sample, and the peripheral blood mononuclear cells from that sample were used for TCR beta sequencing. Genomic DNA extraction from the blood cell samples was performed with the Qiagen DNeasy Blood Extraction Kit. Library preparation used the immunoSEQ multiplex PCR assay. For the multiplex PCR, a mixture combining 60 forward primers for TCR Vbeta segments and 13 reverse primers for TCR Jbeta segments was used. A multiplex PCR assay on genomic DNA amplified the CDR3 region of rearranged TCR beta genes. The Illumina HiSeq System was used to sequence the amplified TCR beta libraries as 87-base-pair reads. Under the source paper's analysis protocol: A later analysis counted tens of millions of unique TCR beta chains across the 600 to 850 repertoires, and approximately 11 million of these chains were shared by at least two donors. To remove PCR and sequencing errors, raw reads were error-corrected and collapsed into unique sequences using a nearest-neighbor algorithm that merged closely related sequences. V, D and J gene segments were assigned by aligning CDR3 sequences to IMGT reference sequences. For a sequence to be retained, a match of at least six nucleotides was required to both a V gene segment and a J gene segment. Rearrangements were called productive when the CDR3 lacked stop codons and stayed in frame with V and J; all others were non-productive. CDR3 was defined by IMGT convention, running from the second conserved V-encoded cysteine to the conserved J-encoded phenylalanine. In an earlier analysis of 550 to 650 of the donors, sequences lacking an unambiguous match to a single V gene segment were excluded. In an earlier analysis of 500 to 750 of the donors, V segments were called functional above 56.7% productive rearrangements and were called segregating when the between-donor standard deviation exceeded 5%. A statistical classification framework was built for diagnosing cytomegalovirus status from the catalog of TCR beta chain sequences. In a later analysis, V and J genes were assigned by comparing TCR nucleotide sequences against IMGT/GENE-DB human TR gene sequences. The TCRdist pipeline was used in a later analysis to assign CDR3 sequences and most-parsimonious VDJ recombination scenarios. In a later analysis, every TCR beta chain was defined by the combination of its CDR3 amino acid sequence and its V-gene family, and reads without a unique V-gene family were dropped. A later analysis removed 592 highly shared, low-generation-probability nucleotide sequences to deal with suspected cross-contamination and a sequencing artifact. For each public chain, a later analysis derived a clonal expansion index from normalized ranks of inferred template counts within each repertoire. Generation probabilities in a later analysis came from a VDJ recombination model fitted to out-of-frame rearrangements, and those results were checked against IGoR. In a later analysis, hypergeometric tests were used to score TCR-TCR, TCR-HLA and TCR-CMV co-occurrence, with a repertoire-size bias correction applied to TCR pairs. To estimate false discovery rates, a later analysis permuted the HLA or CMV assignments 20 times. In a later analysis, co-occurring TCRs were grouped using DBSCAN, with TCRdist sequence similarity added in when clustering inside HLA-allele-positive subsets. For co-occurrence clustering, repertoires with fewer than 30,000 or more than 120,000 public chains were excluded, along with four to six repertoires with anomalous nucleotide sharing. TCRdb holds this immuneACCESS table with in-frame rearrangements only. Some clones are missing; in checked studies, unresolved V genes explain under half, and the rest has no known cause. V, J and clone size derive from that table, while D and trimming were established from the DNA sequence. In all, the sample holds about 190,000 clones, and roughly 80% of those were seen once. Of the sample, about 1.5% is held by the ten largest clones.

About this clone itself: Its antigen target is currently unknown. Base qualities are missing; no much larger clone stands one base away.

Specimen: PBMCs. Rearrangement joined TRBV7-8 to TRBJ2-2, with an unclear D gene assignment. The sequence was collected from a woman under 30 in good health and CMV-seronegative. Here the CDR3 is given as CASSHSFSGRDTGELFF. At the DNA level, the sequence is TGTGCCAGCAGCCACTCTTTCAGTGGGCGAGACACCGGGGAGCTGTTTTTT.